Given below is one T cell receptor (beta chain) in context. The antigen is unknown. This sample stems from a study of human T cells and chemical hapten exposure. V lost 4 bases, J lost 7 bases, and 9 bases stayed unmatched. The CDR3 sequence is 14 residues long. Looked up from germline, CDR1 is SQVTM and CDR2 is ANQGSEA. From the RACE reads, TCRdb called clonotypes with MiXCR, one entry per CDR3 protein. This sample has 280,000 or so distinct CDR3 sequences; roughly 7.4% occur once, and the top ten carry about 1.2%. Described time point: pre-sensitization, week 0. Described treatment: therapeutic diphenylcyclopropenone sensitization with weekly scalp DPC. Whole-study results and caveats: Following DPC sensitization, TCRs present above 1 in 1000 frequency showed no change.

The sequences come from whole blood, collected in connection with sensitization to the hapten diphenylcyclopropenone (DPC). The origin of this receptor is a man younger than 30 with alopecia areata. Some clones in this sample may be carry-over from other donors' samples. The V call is TRBV29-1, the J call TRBJ1-4; 7 bases are a match to TRBD1. For the CDR3, the DNA is TGCAGCGTTGCGGTGACAGGGAATCGTGAAAAACTGTTTTTT. Encoded protein: CSVAVTGNREKLFF.